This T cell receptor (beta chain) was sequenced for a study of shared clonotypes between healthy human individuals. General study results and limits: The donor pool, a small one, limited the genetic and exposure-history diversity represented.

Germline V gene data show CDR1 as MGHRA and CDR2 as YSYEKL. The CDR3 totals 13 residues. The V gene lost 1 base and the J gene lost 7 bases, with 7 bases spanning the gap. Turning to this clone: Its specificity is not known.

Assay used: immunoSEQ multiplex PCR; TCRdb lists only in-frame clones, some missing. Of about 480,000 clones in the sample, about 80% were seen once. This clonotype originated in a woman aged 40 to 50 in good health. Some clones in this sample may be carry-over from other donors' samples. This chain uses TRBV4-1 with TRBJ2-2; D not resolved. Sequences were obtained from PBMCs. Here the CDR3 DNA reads TGCGCCAGCAGCCAAGTTGGCGGCGGGGAGCTGTTTTTT. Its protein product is CASSQVGGGELFF.